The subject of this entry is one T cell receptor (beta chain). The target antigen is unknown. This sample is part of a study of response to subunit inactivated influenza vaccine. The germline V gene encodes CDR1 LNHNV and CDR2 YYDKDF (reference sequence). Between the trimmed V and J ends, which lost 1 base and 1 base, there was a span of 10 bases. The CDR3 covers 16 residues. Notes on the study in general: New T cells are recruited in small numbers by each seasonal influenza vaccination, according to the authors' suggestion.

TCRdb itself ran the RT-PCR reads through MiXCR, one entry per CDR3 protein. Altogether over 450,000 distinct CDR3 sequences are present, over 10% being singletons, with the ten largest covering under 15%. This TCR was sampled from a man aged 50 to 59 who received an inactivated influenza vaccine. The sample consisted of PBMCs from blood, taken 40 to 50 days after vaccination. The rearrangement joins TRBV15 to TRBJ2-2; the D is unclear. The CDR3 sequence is CATSRVVQRNTGELFF. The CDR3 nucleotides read TGTGCCACCAGCAGAGTGGTCCAAAGGAACACCGGGGAGCTGTTTTTT. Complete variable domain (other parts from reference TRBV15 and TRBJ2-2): DAMVIQNPRYQVTQFGKPVTLSCSQTLNHNVMYWYQQKSSQAPKLLFHYYDKDFNNEADTPDNFQSRRPNTSFCFLDIRSPGLGDTAMYLCATSRVVQRNTGELFFGEGSRLTVL.